These 8 T cell receptor beta chains were sequenced from one sample in a study of blood T cell repertoires in COVID-19. Repertoires were generated with immunoSEQ multiplex PCR, while TCRdb's copy carries only in-frame clones and drops some. Of around 220,000 clones detected, about 84% appear once; the ten largest clones hold 7.5% to 9%. Sequenced material: peripheral blood. Every receptor here comes from an elderly woman with COVID-19, enrolled during active disease.

V and J are TRBV10-3 and TRBJ1-3, with unresolved D. The CDR3 is 15 amino acids. V lost 8 bases and J 0 bases, leaving 14 bases between the germline ends. CDR1 is ENHRY, CDR2 SYGVKD, per germline. The CDR3 nucleotides read TGTGCCATCGGGGAGGGCCGATCCTCTGGAAACACCATATATTTT. Protein sequence: CAIGEGRSSGNTIYF.

The CDR3 sequence is CASSLDSGPQHF. CDR3 nucleotides: TGTGCCAGCAGTTTGGACAGCGGGCCCCAGCATTTT. V usage is TRBV27 and J usage is TRBJ1-5; perhaps TRBD1 as D (6 bases). This CDR3 has 12 residues. Germline loops: CDR1 MNHEY, CDR2 SMNVEV (reference sequence). Trimming removed 3 bases at V and 9 bases at J, with 9 bases between.

The genes are TRBV6-5 and TRBJ1-6, with 7 bases fitting TRBD1. V shed 6 bases and J 5 bases; nucleotides not matched to a gene: 7. Germline loops: CDR1 MNHEY, CDR2 SVGAGI. The CDR3 contains 15 residues. CDR3 in DNA: TGTGCCAGCAGCACAGGGGCTATAGATAATTCACCCCTCCACTTT. It encodes CASSTGAIDNSPLHF.

The chain employs TRBV7-3 and TRBJ1-1; 11 bases align to TRBD1. The junction had 7 bases not matched to a gene; V was cut back by 8 bases and J by 5 bases. From germline, CDR1 is SGHTA and CDR2 FQGTGA. This CDR3 is 14 amino acids long. CDR3 region: CASATGTGGTEAFF. The CDR3 DNA reads as TGTGCCAGCGCAACCGGGACAGGGGGGACTGAAGCTTTCTTT.

This sequence joins TRBV6-5 and TRBJ1-6, with a possible D match to TRBD1 (6 bases). CDR1 MNHEY and CDR2 SVGAGI come from the germline V gene. Trimming removed 0 bases at V and 9 bases at J, with 12 bases between. This CDR3 is 15 amino acids long. CDR3 amino acids: CASSYSTEGVSPLHF. As DNA, the CDR3 is TGTGCCAGCAGTTACTCGACCGAGGGGGTTTCACCCCTCCACTTT.

V and J are TRBV9 and TRBJ1-1; the match to TRBD1 covers 10 bases. Germline loops: CDR1 SGDLS, CDR2 YYNGEE. This CDR3 has 19 amino acids. Trimming at V came to 0 bases and at J to 3 bases, leaving 14 bases not matched to a gene. The CDR3 DNA is TGTGCCAGCAGCGTAGTAGGGGACGGGCCGGGACAGGGGCACACTGAAGCTTTCTTT. Translating it yields CASSVVGDGPGQGHTEAFF. The full variable domain, rest sourced from reference TRBV9 and TRBJ1-1, is DSGVTQTPKHLITATGQRVTLRCSPRSGDLSVYWYQQSLDQGLQFLIQYYNGEERAKGNILERFSAQQFPDLHSELNLSSLELGDSALYFCASSVVGDGPGQGHTEAFFGQGTRLTVV.

The V gene is TRBV5-1, the J gene TRBJ2-5, with D perhaps matching TRBD1 (6 bases). Germline V lookup: CDR1 SGHRS, CDR2 YFSETQ. This CDR3 region has 14 residues. V was pared by 4 bases and J by 5 bases, with 15 bases between. The CDR3 nucleotides read TGCGCCAGCAGCCCCGGGACAAGGTGGGAGACCCAGTACTTC. Its protein is CASSPGTRWETQYF.

The chain links TRBV4-1 to TRBJ2-7; 8 nucleotides line up with TRBD2. The CDR3 runs 15 residues. The V and J ends lost 1 base and 3 bases, in that order; junction bases with no gene match: 5. Germline values: CDR1 MGHRA, CDR2 YSYEKL. The DNA for the CDR3 is TGCGCCAGCAGCCAAGCAGGGACTAGTTTCTACGAGCAGTACTTC. As protein: CASSQAGTSFYEQYF.